This TCR beta chain stems from a study of blood T cell repertoires in COVID-19. Study-wide background: T cells, B-cell-depleted T cells, or PBMCs provided the cDNA or gDNA that served as material.

There are 13 residues in the CDR3. V dropped 6 bases and J dropped 2 bases, with 10 bases sitting between them. Germline assignment: CDR1 MNHEY and CDR2 SVGAGI. Sequencing was performed with immunoSEQ multiplex PCR; in TCRdb, only in-frame clones are kept and a portion is missing. The sample carries 330,000 or so clones, about 89% recorded once. This clonotype was sampled from a man in his forties or fifties in a cohort exposed to, infected with or recovered from COVID-19 (not recorded which). The sequenced material came from PBMCs or T cells enriched from blood (not recorded which). The V call is TRBV6-5, the J call TRBJ2-5; D possibly corresponds to TRBD2 (5 bases). The CDR3 coding sequence is TGTGCCAGCAGACGGAGGCAGCAAGAGACCCAGTACTTC. Residues: CASRRRQQETQYF.